These T cell receptor beta chains were read from a single sample in a study of technical replicates of blood from four donors. Clones were read by immunoSEQ multiplex PCR, and TCRdb kept only the in-frame ones, dropping some. The sample contains about 80,000 clones, roughly 94% of which appear only once. Sample: T cells isolated from PBMCs. These receptors all come from a human donor in good health. Each CDR3 is given without its conserved first and last residue.

v_gene	j_gene	CDR3aa
TRBV13	TRBJ2-1	ASSLGGTYNEQF
TRBV5-1	TRBJ2-7	ASSPYPRDSSEQY
TRBV30	TRBJ2-7	AWSVGQGTY
TRBV10-3	TRBJ2-5	AISEGGLTGLYGTQY
TRBV6-5	TRBJ2-7	ASSYTDSSYEQY
TRBV7-2	TRBJ2-1	ASSQGNGLAGQF
TRBV9	TRBJ2-2	ASSDGSGNTGELF
TRBV6-6	TRBJ2-2	ASSPRTSGNTGELF
TRBV7-7	TRBJ2-5	ASSQDRGETQY
TRBV5-5	TRBJ1-2	ASSPGTGFIYGYT